This T cell receptor (beta chain) was sequenced in a study of blood T cell repertoires in COVID-19. In the study overall: Acute and convalescent COVID-19 specimens originated in the United States, Italy and Spain. Sources were T cells, B-cell-depleted T cells, or PBMCs; the material itself was cDNA or gDNA.

The germline V gene has CDR1 SNHLY and CDR2 FYNNEI. J gave up 7 bases and V 6 bases, and 9 bases lay outside the gene matches. The CDR3 loop spans 14 amino acids. Per the original methods: Amplification with reference gene primers provided the estimates of nucleated cell counts. The repertoire was sequenced with immunoSEQ multiplex PCR; TCRdb's copy has only in-frame clones and lacks some. The DNA was the basis for D and trimming; V, J and clone size are from that table. Altogether roughly 150,000 clones are present, more than 75% being singletons, with the ten largest covering 3.5% to 4.5%. This clone was seen a handful of times.

The sequence came from a man between 60 and 75 years old with acute or convalescent COVID-19. V usage is TRBV2 and J usage is TRBJ2-7, with TRBD2 matching 10 bases. The sample was peripheral blood. Here the CDR3 reads CASRIAGGAGEQYF. As DNA, the CDR3 is TGTGCCAGCAGAATAGCGGGAGGAGCCGGGGAGCAGTACTTC.